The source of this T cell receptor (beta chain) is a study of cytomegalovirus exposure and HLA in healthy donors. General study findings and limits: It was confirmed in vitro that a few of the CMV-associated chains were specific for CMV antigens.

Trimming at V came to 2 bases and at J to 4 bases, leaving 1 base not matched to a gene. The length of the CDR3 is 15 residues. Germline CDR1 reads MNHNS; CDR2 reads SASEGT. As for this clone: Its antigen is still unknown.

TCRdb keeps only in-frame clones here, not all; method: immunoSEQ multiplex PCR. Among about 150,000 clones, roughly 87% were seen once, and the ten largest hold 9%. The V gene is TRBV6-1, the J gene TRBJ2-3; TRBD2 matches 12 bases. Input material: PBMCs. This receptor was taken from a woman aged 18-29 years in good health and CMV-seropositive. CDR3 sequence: CASSELAGGPDTQYF. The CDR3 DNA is TGTGCCAGCAGTGAACTAGCGGGGGGGCCAGATACGCAGTATTTT.